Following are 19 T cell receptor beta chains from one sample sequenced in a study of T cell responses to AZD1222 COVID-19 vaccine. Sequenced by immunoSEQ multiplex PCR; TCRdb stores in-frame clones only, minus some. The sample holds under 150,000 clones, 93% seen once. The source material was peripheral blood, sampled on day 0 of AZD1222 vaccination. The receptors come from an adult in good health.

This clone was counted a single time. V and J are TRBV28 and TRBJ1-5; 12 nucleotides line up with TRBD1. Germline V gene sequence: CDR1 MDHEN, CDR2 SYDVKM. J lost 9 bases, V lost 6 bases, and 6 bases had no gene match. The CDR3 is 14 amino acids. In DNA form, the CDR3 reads TGTGCCAGCAGCCCGGGACAGGGGGCGTCGCCCCAGCATTTT. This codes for CASSPGQGASPQHF.

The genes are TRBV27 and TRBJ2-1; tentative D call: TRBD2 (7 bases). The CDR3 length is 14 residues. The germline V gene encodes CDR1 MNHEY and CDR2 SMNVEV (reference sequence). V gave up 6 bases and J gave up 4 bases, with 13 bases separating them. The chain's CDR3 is CASSLGGLYNEQFF. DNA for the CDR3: TGTGCCAGCAGCTTGGGGGGGCTATACAATGAGCAGTTCTTC.

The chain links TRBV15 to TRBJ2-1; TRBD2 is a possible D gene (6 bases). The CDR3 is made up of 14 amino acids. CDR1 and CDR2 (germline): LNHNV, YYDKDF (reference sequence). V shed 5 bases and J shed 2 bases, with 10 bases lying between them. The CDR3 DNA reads TGTGCCACCAGCTGGAGGGGCACCTACAATGAGCAGTTCTTC. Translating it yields CATSWRGTYNEQFF.

CDR3 in amino acids: CASSQEASLSYEQYF. The CDR3 nucleotides read TGTGCCAGCAGCCAAGAAGCGAGTCTCTCCTACGAGCAGTACTTC. V and J are TRBV3-1 (or the pseudogene TRBV3-2) and TRBJ2-7, with D unclear. V lost 0 bases to trimming and J lost 0 bases, with 9 bases between them. The CDR3 consists of 15 residues. Germline V gene data show CDR1 as LGHDT and CDR2 as YNNKEL (reference sequence).

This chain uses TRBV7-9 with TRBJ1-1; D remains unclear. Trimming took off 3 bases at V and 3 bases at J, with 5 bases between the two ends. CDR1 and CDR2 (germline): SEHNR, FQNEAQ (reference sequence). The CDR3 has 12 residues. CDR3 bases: TGTGCCAGCAGCTTCGGCGACACTGAAGCTTTCTTT. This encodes CASSFGDTEAFF. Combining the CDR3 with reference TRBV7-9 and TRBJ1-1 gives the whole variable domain DTGVSQNPRHKITKRGQNVTFRCDPISEHNRLYWYRQTLGQGPEFLTYFQNEAQLEKSRLLSDRFSAERPKGSFSTLEIQRTEQGDSAMYLCASSFGDTEAFFGQGTRLTVV.

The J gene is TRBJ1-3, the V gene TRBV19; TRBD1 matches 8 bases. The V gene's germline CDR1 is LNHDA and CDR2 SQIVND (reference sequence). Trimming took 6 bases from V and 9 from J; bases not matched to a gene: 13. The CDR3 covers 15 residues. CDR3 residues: CASRSTGEQDGTIYF. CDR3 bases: TGTGCCAGTAGATCGACAGGGGAACAGGATGGCACCATATATTTT.

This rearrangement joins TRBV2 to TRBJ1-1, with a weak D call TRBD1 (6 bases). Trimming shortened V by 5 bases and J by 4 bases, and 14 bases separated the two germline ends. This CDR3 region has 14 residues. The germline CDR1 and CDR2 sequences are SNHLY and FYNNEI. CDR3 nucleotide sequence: TGTGCCAGCAGTATACAGGGTTGGAGCACTGAAGCTTTCTTT. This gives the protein CASSIQGWSTEAFF.

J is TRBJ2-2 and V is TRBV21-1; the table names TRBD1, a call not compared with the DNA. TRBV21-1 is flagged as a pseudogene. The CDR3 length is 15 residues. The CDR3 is CASSAGTGKTGELFF. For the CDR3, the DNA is TGTGCCAGCAGCGCCGGGACAGGGAAGACCGGGGAGCTGTTTTTT.

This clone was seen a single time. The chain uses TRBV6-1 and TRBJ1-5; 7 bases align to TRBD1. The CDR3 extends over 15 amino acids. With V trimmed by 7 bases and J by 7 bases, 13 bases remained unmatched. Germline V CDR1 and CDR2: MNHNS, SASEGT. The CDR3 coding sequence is TGTGCCAGCACCAGGGGAGGACAGGTGGACCAGCCCCAGCATTTT. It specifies CASTRGGQVDQPQHF.

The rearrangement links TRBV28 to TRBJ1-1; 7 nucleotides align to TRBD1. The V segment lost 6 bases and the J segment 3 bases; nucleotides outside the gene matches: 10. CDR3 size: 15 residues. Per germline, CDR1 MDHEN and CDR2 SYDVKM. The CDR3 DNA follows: TGTGCCAGCAGGAATAGGGGGCAGGTATACACTGAAGCTTTCTTT. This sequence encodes CASRNRGQVYTEAFF.

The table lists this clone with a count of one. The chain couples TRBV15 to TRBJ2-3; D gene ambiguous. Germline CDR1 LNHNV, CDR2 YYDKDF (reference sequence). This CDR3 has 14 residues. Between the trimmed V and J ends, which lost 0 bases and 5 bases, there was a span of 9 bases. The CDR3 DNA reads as TGTGCCACCAGCAGAGACTCAGCGAGAGATACGCAGTATTTT. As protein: CATSRDSARDTQYF.

The CDR3 bases are TGTGCCAGCAGTTACCAGGGTTTGGGCAATCAGCCCCAGCATTTT. This sequence encodes CASSYQGLGNQPQHF. This chain joins TRBV28 and TRBJ1-5; tentatively, D is TRBD1 (5 bases). This CDR3 has 15 amino acids. Deletions cut 4 bases from V and 2 bases from J, with 12 bases between. Germline values: CDR1 MDHEN, CDR2 SYDVKM. Full variable domain (missing parts from reference TRBV28 and TRBJ1-5): DVKVTQSSRYLVKRTGEKVFLECVQDMDHENMFWYRQDPGLGLRLIYFSYDVKMKEKGDIPEGYSVSREKKERFSLILESASTNQTSMYLCASSYQGLGNQPQHFGDGTRLSIL.

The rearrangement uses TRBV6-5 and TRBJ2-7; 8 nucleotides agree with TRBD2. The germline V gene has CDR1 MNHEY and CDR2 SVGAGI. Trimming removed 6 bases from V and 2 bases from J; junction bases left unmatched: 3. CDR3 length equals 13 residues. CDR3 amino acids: CASRMGLAYEQYF. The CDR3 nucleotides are TGTGCCAGCAGAATGGGACTAGCCTACGAGCAGTACTTC.

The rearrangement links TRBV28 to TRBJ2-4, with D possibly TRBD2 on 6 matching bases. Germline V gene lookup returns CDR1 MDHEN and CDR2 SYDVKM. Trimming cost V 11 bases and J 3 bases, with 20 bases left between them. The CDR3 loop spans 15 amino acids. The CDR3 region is CASVATGRVKNIQYF. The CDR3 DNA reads TGTGCCTCCGTGGCGACCGGGAGAGTCAAAAACATTCAGTACTTC.

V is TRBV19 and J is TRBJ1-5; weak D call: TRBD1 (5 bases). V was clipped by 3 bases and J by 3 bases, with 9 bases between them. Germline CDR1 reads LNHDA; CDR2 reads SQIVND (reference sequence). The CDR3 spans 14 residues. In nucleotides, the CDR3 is TGTGCCAGTAGTATTTCACAGGCCAATCAGCCCCAGCATTTT. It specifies CASSISQANQPQHF.

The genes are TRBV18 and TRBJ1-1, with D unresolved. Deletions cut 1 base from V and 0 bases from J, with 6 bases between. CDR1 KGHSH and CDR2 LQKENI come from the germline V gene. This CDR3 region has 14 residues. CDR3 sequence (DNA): TGTGCCAGCTCACCACAAGGGCTGAACACTGAAGCTTTCTTT. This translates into CASSPQGLNTEAFF.

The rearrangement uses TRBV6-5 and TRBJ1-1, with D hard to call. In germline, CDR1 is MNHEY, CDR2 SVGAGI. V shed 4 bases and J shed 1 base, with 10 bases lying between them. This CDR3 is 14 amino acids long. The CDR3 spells CASSWTGKNTEAFF. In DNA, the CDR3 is TGTGCCAGCAGTTGGACCGGGAAGAACACTGAAGCTTTCTTT.

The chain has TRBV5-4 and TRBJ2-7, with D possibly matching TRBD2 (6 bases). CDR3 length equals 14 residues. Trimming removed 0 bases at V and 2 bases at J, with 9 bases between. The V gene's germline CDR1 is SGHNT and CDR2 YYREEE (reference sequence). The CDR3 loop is CASSLEGGTYEQYF. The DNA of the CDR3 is TGTGCCAGCAGCTTGGAGGGAGGCACCTACGAGCAGTACTTC.

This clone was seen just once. CDR3 nucleotides: TGTGCCAGCAGCTTAAGCCCGGATAGCACTGAAGCTTTCTTT. Translation gives CASSLSPDSTEAFF. This chain connects TRBV13 to TRBJ1-1; D gene uncertain. Per the germline V gene, CDR1 is PRHDT and CDR2 is FYEKMQ (reference sequence). V was cut by 2 bases and J by 4 bases, with 11 bases left in between. CDR3 length: 14 residues.